The 9 T cell receptor beta chains presented below share a single source sample, sequenced in a study of blood T cell repertoires in COVID-19. Libraries were prepared by immunoSEQ multiplex PCR; TCRdb keeps only in-frame clonotypes and omits some of them. The table includes under 250,000 clones, 88% detected once. Sequenced: peripheral blood. The receptors stem from a middle-aged man with COVID-19, enrolled during active disease.

V gene TRBV5-4 combines with J gene TRBJ1-2, with D uncertain. Germline CDR1 reads SGHNT; CDR2 reads YYREEE (reference sequence). This CDR3 has 13 residues. The V gene lost 4 bases and the J gene lost 6 bases, with 13 bases spanning the gap. CDR3 residues: CASSPQPQDGYTF. The CDR3 DNA reads as TGTGCCAGCAGCCCCCAGCCCCAGGATGGCTACACCTTC.

This chain connects TRBV30 to TRBJ2-1; D may be TRBD2 (5 bases). The germline V gene has CDR1 GTSNPN and CDR2 SVGIG (reference sequence). V lost 1 base, J lost 6 bases, and 10 bases lay in between. This CDR3 is 13 amino acids long. The CDR3 region has the DNA TGTGCCTGGAGTGGCGGACTCCTCAATGAGCAGTTCTTC. Protein sequence: CAWSGGLLNEQFF.

Of note for this clone: Other DNA sequences in the same sample also yield this CDR3. V is TRBV16 and J is TRBJ1-2, with TRBD1 matching over 9 bases. After removal of 0 bases from V and 4 bases from J, the junction contained 6 bases not matched to a gene. Germline CDR1 reads KGHSY; CDR2 reads FQNENV. This CDR3 has 16 residues. CDR3 in amino acids: CASSQSNRGRLYGYTF. The CDR3 DNA reads TGTGCCAGCAGCCAATCTAACAGGGGGCGCCTCTATGGCTACACCTTC.

The rearrangement links TRBV23-1 to TRBJ2-3, with 7 positions matching TRBD2. TRBV23-1 is given ORF status, its function remaining uncertain. CDR3 length equals 14 residues. V shed 9 bases and J 7 bases; nucleotides not matched to a gene: 13. The CDR3 sequence is CARAPREGRNTQYF. In nucleotides, the CDR3 is TGCGCCAGAGCCCCAAGGGAGGGCCGCAATACGCAGTATTTT.

The J gene is TRBJ1-1, the V gene TRBV6-5; D is uncertain. The CDR3 totals 13 residues. V was trimmed by 6 bases and J by 1 base, leaving 9 bases between them. Germline CDR1 MNHEY, CDR2 SVGAGI. This CDR3 reads CASRFSGNTEAFF. The CDR3, as DNA: TGTGCCAGCAGATTTAGCGGGAACACTGAAGCTTTCTTT.

The V gene is TRBV29-1, the J gene TRBJ1-1; TRBD1 is a possible D gene (6 bases). The CDR3 extends over 13 amino acids. V was shortened by 3 bases and J by 1 base, with 9 bases between the two germline ends. Germline V lookup: CDR1 SQVTM, CDR2 ANQGSEA. The CDR3: CSVEQTGNTEAFF. The CDR3 coding sequence is TGCAGCGTTGAGCAGACAGGGAACACTGAAGCTTTCTTT.

This sequence joins TRBV6-5 and TRBJ1-1; D unresolved. The germline gives CDR1 MNHEY, CDR2 SVGAGI. The CDR3 is 12 residues long. V lost 8 bases, J lost 1 base, and 8 bases lay in between. CDR3 in DNA: TGTGCCAGCTATAATTGGAACACTGAAGCTTTCTTT. Amino acids: CASYNWNTEAFF.

The chain carries TRBV6-5 and TRBJ2-1; D is ambiguous. Germline V gene sequence: CDR1 MNHEY, CDR2 SVGAGI. The CDR3 spans 14 residues. Trimming took 6 bases from V and 1 from J, leaving 10 bases between them. As DNA, the CDR3 is TGTGCCAGCAGCTCCCGAGGTTCCTACAATGAGCAGTTCTTC. Translated: CASSSRGSYNEQFF.

This clone was counted a single time. The chain employs TRBV6-4 and TRBJ2-3; 9 nucleotides line up with TRBD2. The germline gives CDR1 MRHNA, CDR2 SNTAGT. The trim removed 3 bases at V and 2 bases at J, leaving 6 bases unmatched. The CDR3 has 16 residues. The CDR3 region has the DNA TGTGCCAGCAGTGAAAGGTCTAGCGGGGCCACAGATACGCAGTATTTT. Translation gives CASSERSSGATDTQYF.